Listed below are T cell receptor beta chains from one sample, sequenced in a study of shared clonotypes between healthy human individuals. Here immunoSEQ multiplex PCR was the method, and the copy in TCRdb shows in-frame clones only, minus some. In the table there are some 2,000,000 clones, around 95% of which are singletons. The sample taken for sequencing was naive CD4+ T cells sorted from blood. The receptors shown here come from a man between 18 and 35 years old in good health. The CDR3 runs from the conserved cysteine through the conserved F or W. D genes are given only for firm matches. Not every row has a clone size; where given, it reads once, few, many or a size class.

clone_size: few
j_call: TRBJ2-7
d_call: TRBD1
v_call: TRBV5-6
cdr3_nt: TGTGCCAGCGCTAGGACAGGGGTCTCCTACGAGCAGTACTTC
cdr3_aa: CASARTGVSYEQYF

clone_size: NA
j_call: TRBJ1-4
d_call: NA
v_call: TRBV5-1
cdr3_nt: TGCGCCAGCAGCTTAACTAGGGGGGAAAAACTGTTTTTT
cdr3_aa: CASSLTRGEKLFF

clone_size: NA
j_call: TRBJ2-1
d_call: NA
v_call: TRBV18
cdr3_nt: TGTGCCAGCTCACCTCTCCAAACCCTCTACAATGAGCAGTTCTTC
cdr3_aa: CASSPLQTLYNEQFF

clone_size: NA
j_call: TRBJ2-5
d_call: NA
v_call: TRBV7-2
cdr3_nt: TGTGCCAGCAGCTTAACGTGGTTGGAGACCCAGTACTTC
cdr3_aa: CASSLTWLETQYF

clone_size: NA
j_call: TRBJ1-1
d_call: NA
v_call: TRBV30
cdr3_nt: TGTGCCTGGACCCGACTGAGTGTCACTGAAGCTTTCTTT
cdr3_aa: CAWTRLSVTEAFF

clone_size: NA
j_call: TRBJ2-2
d_call: TRBD2
v_call: TRBV6-1
cdr3_nt: TGTGCCAGCAGTGGCGGGACTAGCGGGGGGAACACCGGGGAGCTGTTTTTT
cdr3_aa: CASSGGTSGGNTGELFF

clone_size: NA
j_call: TRBJ2-7
d_call: TRBD2
v_call: TRBV6-5
cdr3_nt: TGTGCCAGCAGTTACTCGACGGGCGGGGGGGCATACGAGCAGTACTTC
cdr3_aa: CASSYSTGGGAYEQYF

clone_size: NA
j_call: TRBJ2-3
d_call: NA
v_call: TRBV7-9
cdr3_nt: TGTGCCAGCAGCTTAGGGGCGGGTTCAAAGTTGGATACGCAGTATTTT
cdr3_aa: CASSLGAGSKLDTQYF

clone_size: NA
j_call: TRBJ2-1
d_call: NA
v_call: TRBV6-1
cdr3_nt: TGTGCCAGCAGCCCCCGGGACCCACCGGGGTATGAGCAGTTCTTC
cdr3_aa: CASSPRDPPGYEQFF

clone_size: NA
j_call: TRBJ1-3
d_call: NA
v_call: TRBV18
cdr3_nt: TGTGCCAGCTCACTTGGGGCACTGGTCGGAAACACCATATATTTT
cdr3_aa: CASSLGALVGNTIYF

clone_size: NA
j_call: TRBJ1-4
d_call: TRBD1
v_call: TRBV5-4
cdr3_nt: TGTGCCAGCAGCCAGGGACAGTCAGCAACTAATGAAAAACTGTTTTTT
cdr3_aa: CASSQGQSATNEKLFF

clone_size: NA
j_call: TRBJ1-6
d_call: TRBD1
v_call: TRBV2
cdr3_nt: TGTGCCAGCTCTACTATAACAGGGGAGAACTCACCCCTCCACTTT
cdr3_aa: CASSTITGENSPLHF

clone_size: NA
j_call: TRBJ1-1
d_call: NA
v_call: TRBV2
cdr3_nt: TGTGCCAGCAGTGAACGGGTGGTGATTGTACGGACTGAAGCTTTCTTT
cdr3_aa: CASSERVVIVRTEAFF

clone_size: NA
j_call: TRBJ1-3
d_call: NA
v_call: TRBV30
cdr3_nt: TGTGCCTGGCAAGATCTCGGAAACACCATATATTTT
cdr3_aa: CAWQDLGNTIYF

clone_size: NA
j_call: TRBJ2-7
d_call: NA
v_call: TRBV30
cdr3_nt: TGTGCCTGGAGTCCTGATTACTTGAGGTACTACGAGCAGTACTTC
cdr3_aa: CAWSPDYLRYYEQYF

clone_size: NA
j_call: TRBJ2-7
d_call: TRBD1
v_call: TRBV18
cdr3_nt: TGTGCCAGCTCACTGGACAGGGTGGGAGGCGAGCAGTACTTC
cdr3_aa: CASSLDRVGGEQYF

clone_size: NA
j_call: TRBJ2-1
d_call: NA
v_call: TRBV25-1
cdr3_nt: TGTGCCAGCAATGAGGTAGCTTGGGATGAGCAGTTCTTC
cdr3_aa: CASNEVAWDEQFF

clone_size: NA
j_call: TRBJ1-1
d_call: NA
v_call: TRBV28
cdr3_nt: TGTGCCAGCAGTTTATATATCGGGAACACTGAAGCTTTCTTT
cdr3_aa: CASSLYIGNTEAFF

clone_size: NA
j_call: TRBJ2-7
d_call: NA
v_call: TRBV28
cdr3_nt: TGTGCCAGCAGTCTCCGGGACGCGAAGCAGTACTTC
cdr3_aa: CASSLRDAKQYF

clone_size: NA
j_call: TRBJ2-7
d_call: TRBD2
v_call: TRBV7-6
cdr3_nt: TGTGCCAGCAGCGCCTCGGTAGCGGGAGATCTCTACGAGCAGTACTTC
cdr3_aa: CASSASVAGDLYEQYF

clone_size: NA
j_call: TRBJ1-1
d_call: NA
v_call: TRBV30
cdr3_nt: TGTGCCTGGAGCGTGGGTCCCTCGAACACTGAAGCTTTCTTT
cdr3_aa: CAWSVGPSNTEAFF

clone_size: NA
j_call: TRBJ2-7
d_call: NA
v_call: TRBV7-9
cdr3_nt: TGTGCCAGCAGCTTAATCCCGAAACAGGGCCTTTCCTCCTACGAGCAGTACTTC
cdr3_aa: CASSLIPKQGLSSYEQYF

clone_size: NA
j_call: TRBJ2-2
d_call: NA
v_call: TRBV2
cdr3_nt: TGTGCCAGCAATCGACATACGAACACCGGGGAGCTGTTTTTT
cdr3_aa: CASNRHTNTGELFF

clone_size: NA
j_call: TRBJ2-5
d_call: NA
v_call: TRBV30
cdr3_nt: TGTGCCTGGAGTCCAGGGTTGATGGAGACCCAGTACTTC
cdr3_aa: CAWSPGLMETQYF

clone_size: NA
j_call: TRBJ2-4
d_call: TRBD2
v_call: TRBV27
cdr3_nt: TGTGCCAGCAGACTAGCGTCCGGAAACATTCAGTACTTC
cdr3_aa: CASRLASGNIQYF

clone_size: NA
j_call: TRBJ2-1
d_call: NA
v_call: TRBV5-1
cdr3_nt: TGCGCCAGCAGCCTAAACCTGCAGGACAATGAGCAGTTCTTC
cdr3_aa: CASSLNLQDNEQFF

clone_size: NA
j_call: TRBJ2-3
d_call: NA
v_call: TRBV25-1
cdr3_nt: TGTGCCAGCAGGTTCGGCACAGATACGCAGTATTTT
cdr3_aa: CASRFGTDTQYF

clone_size: NA
j_call: TRBJ1-6
d_call: NA
v_call: TRBV6-5
cdr3_nt: TGTGCCAGCAGTTACTCTCGGGACGGATATTCACCCCTCCACTTT
cdr3_aa: CASSYSRDGYSPLHF

clone_size: NA
j_call: TRBJ2-4
d_call: NA
v_call: TRBV11-3
cdr3_nt: TGTGCCAGCAGCTTAGGATCGGCAGAAAACATTCAGTACTTC
cdr3_aa: CASSLGSAENIQYF

clone_size: NA
j_call: TRBJ2-7
d_call: NA
v_call: TRBV10-3
cdr3_nt: TGTGCCATCAGTGAGTCGGGCAGGGAATACGAGCAGTACTTC
cdr3_aa: CAISESGREYEQYF

clone_size: NA
j_call: TRBJ1-5
d_call: NA
v_call: TRBV19
cdr3_nt: TGTGCCAGTAAGGGTGACGGCAATCAGCCCCAGCATTTT
cdr3_aa: CASKGDGNQPQHF

clone_size: NA
j_call: TRBJ2-2
d_call: NA
v_call: TRBV11-2
cdr3_nt: TGTGCCAGCAGCTGGACAGAAAACACCGGGGAGCTGTTTTTT
cdr3_aa: CASSWTENTGELFF

clone_size: NA
j_call: TRBJ2-7
d_call: NA
v_call: TRBV27
cdr3_nt: TGTGCCAGCAGTTTACAGAGACTGGCTAACGAGCAGTACTTC
cdr3_aa: CASSLQRLANEQYF

clone_size: NA
j_call: TRBJ2-4
d_call: NA
v_call: TRBV6-5
cdr3_nt: TGTGCCAGCAGCTTGGGAAACATTCAGTACTTC
cdr3_aa: CASSLGNIQYF

clone_size: NA
j_call: TRBJ2-2
d_call: TRBD2
v_call: TRBV5-1
cdr3_nt: TGCGCCAGCAGCTCTGGACTAGTGATGAGCACCGGGGAGCTGTTTTTT
cdr3_aa: CASSSGLVMSTGELFF

clone_size: NA
j_call: TRBJ1-5
d_call: NA
v_call: TRBV11-2
cdr3_nt: TGTGCCAGCAGCTTAGATCTGAGGGTTCAGCCCCAGCATTTT
cdr3_aa: CASSLDLRVQPQHF

clone_size: NA
j_call: TRBJ2-7
d_call: NA
v_call: TRBV28
cdr3_nt: TGTGCCAGCAGTGTCGGGACCTCCGGGCTCTCCTACGAGCAGTACTTC
cdr3_aa: CASSVGTSGLSYEQYF

clone_size: NA
j_call: TRBJ1-1
d_call: NA
v_call: TRBV2
cdr3_nt: TGTGCCAGCAATCTGGAAGGCACTGAAGCTTTCTTT
cdr3_aa: CASNLEGTEAFF

clone_size: NA
j_call: TRBJ1-2
d_call: NA
v_call: TRBV7-9
cdr3_nt: TGTGCCAGCAGCTTAGCCCATAGTCCTAACTATGGCTACACCTTC
cdr3_aa: CASSLAHSPNYGYTF

clone_size: NA
j_call: TRBJ2-5
d_call: NA
v_call: TRBV19
cdr3_nt: TGTGCCAGTAGTCGTATGGGTCAAGAGACCCAGTACTTC
cdr3_aa: CASSRMGQETQYF

clone_size: NA
j_call: TRBJ2-5
d_call: TRBD2
v_call: TRBV7-2
cdr3_nt: TGTGCCAGCAGCTTGGGACTAGCTGAGGGGACCCAGTACTTC
cdr3_aa: CASSLGLAEGTQYF

clone_size: NA
j_call: TRBJ2-1
d_call: TRBD2
v_call: TRBV11-2
cdr3_nt: TGTGCCAGCAGCTTAGGCGGGGGGGAGAATGAGCAGTTCTTC
cdr3_aa: CASSLGGGENEQFF

clone_size: once
j_call: TRBJ2-6
d_call: NA
v_call: TRBV27
cdr3_nt: TGTGCCAGCAGTAACCACAGGGCTGGGGCCAACGTCCTGACTTTC
cdr3_aa: CASSNHRAGANVLTF

clone_size: NA
j_call: TRBJ2-1
d_call: TRBD2
v_call: TRBV18
cdr3_nt: TGTGCCAGCTCCGGAGCGGGGGGTCCCTACAATGAGCAGTTCTTC
cdr3_aa: CASSGAGGPYNEQFF

clone_size: once
j_call: TRBJ2-5
d_call: TRBD2
v_call: TRBV30
cdr3_nt: TGTGCCTGGAGCCGGGGGGTGAGGGTGTCTGAAGAGACCCAGTACTTC
cdr3_aa: CAWSRGVRVSEETQYF

clone_size: NA
j_call: TRBJ2-1
d_call: NA
v_call: TRBV30
cdr3_nt: TGTGCCTGGAGTGTATCTTTATCAAGTAATGAGCAGTTCTTC
cdr3_aa: CAWSVSLSSNEQFF

clone_size: NA
j_call: TRBJ1-6
d_call: NA
v_call: TRBV2
cdr3_nt: TGTGCCAGCAGTCGCGATTCACCCCTCCACTTT
cdr3_aa: CASSRDSPLHF

clone_size: NA
j_call: TRBJ2-5
d_call: NA
v_call: TRBV5-4
cdr3_nt: TGTGCCAGCAGCTGGGGCTTAGAAGCCCCGGGAAAAGAGACCCAGTACTTC
cdr3_aa: CASSWGLEAPGKETQYF

clone_size: NA
j_call: TRBJ2-1
d_call: NA
v_call: TRBV5-1
cdr3_nt: TGCGCCAGCACCCCCGTCGGGGGCCGGAATGAGCAGTTCTTC
cdr3_aa: CASTPVGGRNEQFF

clone_size: NA
j_call: TRBJ2-7
d_call: NA
v_call: TRBV19
cdr3_nt: TGTGCCAGTAGGAGCACAGGTTGGGTTTCGGGGGAGCAGTACTTC
cdr3_aa: CASRSTGWVSGEQYF

clone_size: NA
j_call: TRBJ1-2
d_call: NA
v_call: TRBV30
cdr3_nt: TGTGCCTGGTTCGAAGGATTCTATGGCTACACCTTC
cdr3_aa: CAWFEGFYGYTF

clone_size: NA
j_call: TRBJ1-1
d_call: NA
v_call: TRBV28
cdr3_nt: TGTGCCAGCAGTTTTCGGGGTGCCACTGAAGCTTTCTTT
cdr3_aa: CASSFRGATEAFF